The next 7 T cell receptor beta chains were all read from a single sample in a study of PD-1 blockade in classical Hodgkin lymphoma. With no exception, relapse followed autologous stem cell transplantation in all patients, and brentuximab vedotin exposure varied. Measured with immunoSEQ multiplex PCR; TCRdb has only the in-frame clones, and not every one. The profile shows some 84,000 clones, around 90% of them singletons. The source material was peripheral blood mononuclear cells (PBMCs), sampled before the second cycle of nivolumab. The receptors derive from a human donor with classical Hodgkin lymphoma.

The chain employs TRBV2 and TRBJ1-5, with D possibly being TRBD1 (6 bases). The V end was cut by 6 bases, the J end by 4 bases, with 13 bases between. Germline V gives CDR1 SNHLY, CDR2 FYNNEI. The CDR3 contains 14 residues. The chain's CDR3 is CASSDRSPNQPQHF. The CDR3 DNA is TGTGCCAGCAGCGACAGGTCCCCGAATCAGCCCCAGCATTTT.

J is TRBJ1-3 and V is TRBV30, with D perhaps matching TRBD1 (6 bases). V was trimmed by 5 bases and J by 0 bases, leaving 14 bases between them. The CDR3 contains 15 residues. Per germline, CDR1 GTSNPN and CDR2 SVGIG (reference sequence). The CDR3 reads CAWVQGITSGNTIYF. Here the CDR3 DNA reads TGTGCCTGGGTACAGGGCATCACCTCTGGAAACACCATATATTTT.

This clone came up once. The chain joins TRBV11-2 to TRBJ1-3; D perhaps matches TRBD1 (5 bases). Deletions cut 1 base from V and 8 bases from J, with 21 bases between. CDR1 SGHAT and CDR2 FQNNGV come from the germline V gene. This CDR3 has 17 residues. CDR3 protein: CASSLGWSEGIRDTIYF. The CDR3 DNA is TGTGCCAGCAGCTTAGGATGGTCGGAGGGGATCCGAGACACCATATATTTT. Full variable domain (rest looked up from reference TRBV11-2 and TRBJ1-3): EAGVAQSPRYKIIEKRQSVAFWCNPISGHATLYWYQQILGQGPKLLIQFQNNGVVDDSQLPKDRFSAERLKGVDSTLKIQPAKLEDSAVYLCASSLGWSEGIRDTIYFGEGSWLTVV.

The chain recombines TRBV19 with TRBJ2-1; D is perhaps TRBD1 (6 bases). CDR3 length: 14 residues. The germline V and J ends were trimmed by 10 bases and 6 bases, with 19 bases remaining between them. CDR1 LNHDA and CDR2 SQIVND come from the germline V gene (reference sequence). The CDR3 coding sequence is TGTGCCACCGACGGTCTTCAGGGGTTCAATGAGCAGTTCTTC. It yields the protein CATDGLQGFNEQFF.

The chain joins TRBV9 to TRBJ2-5; 7 bases are a match to TRBD2. V shed 0 bases and J 5 bases; nucleotides not matched to a gene: 10. CDR3 length equals 16 residues. Germline assignment: CDR1 SGDLS and CDR2 YYNGEE. Here the CDR3 reads CASSVDGRGGAETQYF. CDR3 coding DNA: TGTGCCAGCAGCGTAGATGGGAGGGGAGGTGCCGAGACCCAGTACTTC.

The V gene is TRBV19, the J gene TRBJ2-2; D is unclear. The germline V gene encodes CDR1 LNHDA and CDR2 SQIVND (reference sequence). Between the trimmed V and J ends, which lost 0 bases and 7 bases, there was a span of 9 bases. The CDR3 loop spans 14 amino acids. The CDR3 sequence: CASSIDGVFGELFF. The CDR3 nucleotides read TGTGCCAGTAGTATAGATGGAGTATTCGGGGAGCTGTTTTTT.

The chain has TRBV7-3 and TRBJ2-1, with 9 bases identical to TRBD2. From germline, CDR1 is SGHTA and CDR2 FQGTGA. The CDR3 runs 16 residues. V was clipped by 2 bases and J by 6 bases; unmatched bases: 8. Written as DNA, the CDR3 is TGTGCCAGCAGCTTAGCGGGAGGGCTTGGGGCCAATGAGCAGTTCTTC. Its protein is CASSLAGGLGANEQFF.